A single sample gave rise to the 19 T cell receptor beta chains below, sequenced in a study of tissue T cells after allogeneic stem cell transplantation. Stated time point: mouse harvest day 7 after allogeneic transplant. Mouse grafts combined 10^7 T-cell-depleted bone marrow cells with 10^6 splenic CD5+ T cells. Repertoires were generated with immunoSEQ multiplex PCR, while TCRdb's copy carries only in-frame clones and drops some. The data show 8,000 to 9,000 clones, 44% seen once. The sequenced sample was skin. All receptors come from a female BALB/c mouse given C57BL/6 T cells with graft-versus-host disease after an allogeneic hematopoietic cell transplant.

Relative to its sample, this clone is medium-sized. Genes here carry mouse names. The CDR3 end lies 1 residue beyond the end of the read and is filled in from the germline J gene. The J gene is TRBJ2-1, the V gene TRBV19, with a weak D call TRBD2 (6 bases). There are 13 residues in the CDR3. Trimming removed 4 bases at V and 7 bases at J, with 12 bases between. Germline assignment: CDR1 FNHDT and CDR2 SITEND (reference sequence). Partial CDR3 DNA: TGTGCCAGCAGTCTCCTGGGGTGGGCTGAGCAGTTC. Its translation: CASSLLGWAEQF. The whole CDR3 sequence reads CASSLLGWAEQFF.

A remark on this clone: The genes are named according to mouse. Read coverage stops 1 residue before the CDR3 terminus; the germline J gene supplies the remainder. The chain couples TRBV12-1 to TRBJ2-1, with a possible D match to TRBD1 (5 bases). Germline V gives CDR1 SGHSN, CDR2 HYEKVE. V lost 6 bases and J lost 7, with 9 bases in between. This CDR3 is built from 11 residues. CDR3 amino acids: CASLGEAEQFF. Incomplete CDR3 DNA: TGTGCCAGCCTAGGGGAGGCTGAGCAGTTC.

As concerns this clone: One end of the junction does not line up with germline, which may come from a read error. The listed genes are named as in mouse. The missing CDR3 end, 1 residue past where the read stops, is filled in from the germline J gene. This chain uses TRBV13-2 with TRBJ2-3; 10 nucleotides agree with TRBD2. Germline assignment: CDR1 NNHNN and CDR2 SYGAGS (reference sequence). This CDR3 comprises 15 residues. The covered CDR3 bases are TGTGCCAGCAGTGATGACTGGGGGGGTGCAGAAACGCTGTAT. Protein sequence: CASSDDWGGAETLY. The whole CDR3 is CASSDDWGGAETLYF.

This clone was seen a handful of times. The germline and genes are mouse ones. Read coverage stops 1 residue before the CDR3 terminus; the germline J gene supplies the remainder. The chain joins TRBV14 to TRBJ1-6, with D perhaps TRBD1 (6 bases). TRBJ1-6 is an open reading frame, and its role is uncertain. V was trimmed by 2 bases and J by 1 base, leaving 7 bases between them. CDR3 length equals 15 residues. Germline V gene data show CDR1 as SGHDT and CDR2 as FRDEAV. CDR3 DNA, as far as it was read: TGTGCCAGCAGTTTGGGACACTCCTATAATTCGCCCCTCTAC. Translating gives CASSLGHSYNSPLY. The entire CDR3 is CASSLGHSYNSPLYF.

Notes on this clone: Mouse names are used for the genes. The CDR3 end lies 1 residue beyond the end of the read and is filled in from the germline J gene. V usage is TRBV26 and J usage is TRBJ2-5, with D perhaps matching TRBD1 (5 bases). Trimming took off 0 bases at V and 2 bases at J, with 6 bases between the two ends. Germline CDR1 KGHPV, CDR2 FQNQEV (reference sequence). This CDR3 is built from 14 residues. Here the CDR3 reads CASSLSRAQDTQYF. Partial CDR3 DNA: TGTGCCAGCAGTCTGTCCAGGGCCCAAGACACCCAGTAC.

As concerns this clone: Mouse germline and gene names are used. The CDR3 goes on 1 residue after the read ends, and that part is filled in from the germline J gene. The chain combines TRBV19 with TRBJ1-5; D perhaps matches TRBD1 (6 bases). V gave up 2 bases and J gave up 4 bases, with 7 bases separating them. CDR3 length: 13 amino acids. Germline V CDR1 and CDR2: FNHDT, SITEND (reference sequence). The CDR3 protein is CASSMGHNQAPLF. CDR3 DNA, as far as it was read: TGTGCCAGCAGTATGGGACATAACCAGGCTCCGCTT. The whole variable domain, filled in from reference TRBV19 and TRBJ1-5, reads GGIITQTPKFLIGQEGQKLTLKCQQNFNHDTMYWYRQDSGKGLRLIYYSITENDLQKGDLSEGYDASREKKSSFSLTVTSAQKNEMAVFLCASSMGHNQAPLFGEGTRLSVL.

Of note for this clone: Gene names are mouse gene names. The DNA ends 1 residue before the CDR3 does, and the rest of the CDR3 is filled in from the germline J gene. The chain has TRBV14 and TRBJ2-7; 8 bases agree with TRBD1. Losses at the gene ends were 5 bases for V and 7 bases for J; bases not matched to a gene: 5. CDR1 is SGHDT, CDR2 FRDEAV, per germline. The length of the CDR3 is 12 residues. The sequenced CDR3 bases are TGTGCCAGCAGCCCAGGGGGCGGGGAACAGTAC. Protein: CASSPGGGEQY. In full, the CDR3 reads CASSPGGGEQYF.

This clone showed up just a few times. Gene names refer to mouse genes. The CDR3 end falls 1 residue outside the read, so it is completed with the germline J gene. The chain couples TRBV23 to TRBJ2-5; the tabulated D call, TRBD2, remains unverified against the DNA. Germline V lookup: CDR1 KGHTA, CDR2 FQNQQP. The CDR3 length is 14 residues. Here the CDR3 reads CSSRRLGLQDTQYF. CDR3 bases read: TGCTCCAGCAGGCGACTGGGGCTCCAAGACACCCAGTAC.

On this clone: Gene names are the mouse ones. The read ends 1 residue before the CDR3 terminus; that terminus is restored from the germline J gene. The chain has TRBV13-2 and TRBJ1-1, with D possibly being TRBD1 (6 bases). The V end was cut by 2 bases, the J end by 5 bases, with 7 bases between. CDR1 NNHNN and CDR2 SYGAGS come from the germline V gene (reference sequence). The CDR3 spans 12 residues. CDR3 sequence: CASGDGTTEVFF. Partial CDR3 DNA: TGTGCCAGCGGTGACGGGACAACAGAAGTCTTC.

Note on this clone: Mouse names are used for the genes. The sequence runs out 1 residue before the end of the CDR3; the remainder is reconstructed from the germline J gene. The chain has TRBV26 and TRBJ1-1; D remains unclear. The CDR3 is 13 residues long. Germline V gene lookup returns CDR1 KGHPV and CDR2 FQNQEV (reference sequence). Trimming took off 4 bases at V and 4 bases at J, with 10 bases between the two ends. CDR3: CASSPISTTEVFF. Incomplete CDR3 DNA: TGTGCCAGCAGTCCCATATCCACCACAGAAGTCTTC.

To note about this clone: The listed genes are named as in mouse. The read ends 1 residue shy of where the CDR3 ends; the end is completed using the germline J gene. J is TRBJ1-3 and V is TRBV16; D is undetermined. Germline CDR1 reads SGHSA; CDR2 reads FRNQAP. Trimming shortened V by 1 base and J by 2 bases, and 6 bases separated the two germline ends. This CDR3 is 14 amino acids long. The chain's CDR3 is CASSLVGPGNTLYF. The covered CDR3 bases are TGTGCAAGCAGCTTAGTAGGGCCTGGAAATACGCTCTAT. Combining the CDR3 with reference TRBV16 and TRBJ1-3 gives the whole variable domain NAGVIQTPRHKVTGKGQEATLWCEPISGHSAVFWYRQTIVQGLEFLTYFRNQAPIDDSGMPKERFSAQMPNQSHSTLKIQSTQPQDSAVYLCASSLVGPGNTLYFGEGSRLIVV.

Turning to this clone: Germline and genes here are mouse. Sequencing ends 1 residue short of the CDR3 end; the germline J gene provides the rest. The genes are TRBV26 and TRBJ2-3, with D unresolved. This CDR3 spans 13 amino acids. V was shortened by 2 bases and J by 3 bases, with 6 bases between the two germline ends. Germline CDR1 and CDR2: KGHPV and FQNQEV (reference sequence). The sequenced CDR3 bases are TGTGCCAGCAGTCTGCAAAAAGCAGAAACGCTGTAT. As protein: CASSLQKAETLY. The complete CDR3 sequence is CASSLQKAETLYF.

With regard to this clone: Gene and germline names: mouse. Read sequence stops 1 residue before the CDR3 end, and the germline J gene provides the missing end. V usage is TRBV26 and J usage is TRBJ2-1; the D call may be TRBD1 or TRBD2 (5 bases each). V lost 2 bases and J 6 bases, leaving 8 bases between the germline ends. In germline, CDR1 is KGHPV, CDR2 FQNQEV (reference sequence). CDR3 size: 13 residues. The CDR3 spells CASSLVGGAEQFF. The sequenced part of the CDR3 DNA is TGTGCCAGCAGTCTGGTCGGGGGTGCTGAGCAGTTC.

Worth noting for this clone: Gene names and germline match the mouse. The read halts 1 residue ahead of the CDR3 end, with the missing end drawn from the germline J gene. The rearrangement links TRBV1 to TRBJ2-2; D remains unclear. The CDR3 loop spans 16 amino acids. Germline assignment: CDR1 NSQYPW and CDR2 LRSPGD (reference sequence). Trimming cost V 0 bases and J 1 base, with 9 bases left between them. The CDR3 loop reads CTCSADGWKNTGQLYF. CDR3 DNA, as far as it was read: TGCACCTGCAGTGCAGATGGCTGGAAAAACACCGGGCAGCTCTAC.

There are a few counts of this clone. The gene names given are mouse names. The read falls 1 residue short of the CDR3 end, and the missing part is taken from the germline J gene. The chain combines TRBV3 with TRBJ1-2, with no clear D. The germline V gene encodes CDR1 SNHLY and CDR2 FYNGKV (reference sequence). This CDR3 comprises 13 residues. The germline V and J ends were trimmed by 0 bases and 2 bases, with 4 bases remaining between them. CDR3 DNA, as far as it was read: TGTGCCAGCAGCTTAGCGCAGAACTCCGACTACACC. Its translation is CASSLAQNSDYT. The entire CDR3 is CASSLAQNSDYTF. Filled out from reference TRBV3 and TRBJ1-2, the complete variable domain reads GPKVLQIPSHQIIDMGQMVTLNCDPVSNHLYFYWYKQILGQQMEFLVNFYNGKVMEKSKLFKDQFSVERPDGSYFTLKIQPTALEDSAVYFCASSLAQNSDYTFGSGTRLLVI.

This clone was observed a few times. Each gene name is a mouse one. The read falls 1 residue short of the CDR3 end, and the missing part is taken from the germline J gene. The V call is TRBV13-3, the J call TRBJ2-3, with D tentatively TRBD1 or TRBD2 (6 bases each). V was cut by 7 bases and J by 4 bases, with 10 bases left in between. This CDR3 has 12 amino acids. Per germline, CDR1 NNHDY and CDR2 SYVADS. CDR3 region: CASLGTPETLYF. CDR3 DNA, as far as it was read: TGTGCCAGCCTGGGGACACCAGAAACGCTGTAT.

With regard to this clone: The gene symbols are mouse symbols. The read falls 1 residue short of the CDR3 end, and the missing part is taken from the germline J gene. V and J are TRBV13-1 and TRBJ1-1; D unresolved. In germline, CDR1 is NSHNY, CDR2 SYGAGN. The CDR3 has 14 amino acids. The V end lost 1 base, the J end lost 0 bases, and 7 bases lay between the germline ends. The CDR3 is CASSDPNANTEVFF. The CDR3 DNA, read in part, is TGTGCCAGCAGTGATCCAAATGCAAACACAGAAGTCTTC.

About this clone itself: Gene names refer to mouse genes. The CDR3 end falls 1 residue outside the read, so it is completed with the germline J gene. V gene TRBV26 combines with J gene TRBJ2-1; the D is unclear. The CDR3 spans 12 residues. Trimming shortened V by 4 bases and J by 2 bases, and 3 bases separated the two germline ends. Per germline, CDR1 KGHPV and CDR2 FQNQEV (reference sequence). Partial CDR3 DNA: TGTGCCAGCAGTCCGGACTATGCTGAGCAGTTC. Encoded protein: CASSPDYAEQF. The full-length CDR3 reads as CASSPDYAEQFF. Supplemented by reference TRBV26 and TRBJ2-1, the full variable domain reads NSKVIQTPRYLVKGQGQKAKMRCIPEKGHPVVFWYQQNKNNEFKFLINFQNQEVLQQIDMTEKRFSAECPSNSPCSLEIQSSEAGDSALYLCASSPDYAEQFFGPGTRLTVL.

This clone was observed a few times. Gene names and germline refer to mouse. CDR3 sequence: CTCSGDRVYNSPLYF. The sequenced CDR3 bases are TGCACCTGCAGTGGGGACAGGGTCTATAATTCGCCCCTCTAC. This chain joins TRBV1 and TRBJ1-6; 9 positions agree with TRBD1. The CDR3 is cut off 1 residue early in the read; its end comes from the germline J gene. TRBJ1-6 is an open reading frame whose function is uncertain. Germline V CDR1 and CDR2: NSQYPW, LRSPGD (reference sequence). The CDR3 contains 15 residues. The junction had 1 base not matched to a gene; V was cut back by 4 bases and J by 3 bases.